This T cell receptor (beta chain) emerged from a study of identical twins. Study results and limitations: In zero-insertion analyses, partial confounding could arise from invariant MAIT and iNKT cells. Models predicted less out-of-frame TCR alpha sharing in monozygotic twins than was found. While abundant cord blood beta clonotypes carried fewer insertions, memory repertoires showed no such pattern. Out-of-frame alpha sequences common to twins exhibited a surplus of low generation probability.

Germline CDR1 and CDR2: ENHRY and SYGVKD. CDR3 length: 11 residues. Trimming pared 10 bases from V and 0 bases from J, leaving 6 bases between. MiXCR, run by TCRdb on the 5' RACE reads, gives a single entry per CDR3 protein. Of nearly 900,000 distinct CDR3 sequences in the sample, about 12% were seen once. This clonotype has just a few counts. Its antigen remains unknown. The same data also went into a second study, on yellow fever vaccine responses in identical twins.

The sample was PBMCs. The clonotype comes from a woman under 30 in good health. The J gene is TRBJ1-1, the V gene TRBV10-3; D uncertain. Written as DNA, the CDR3 is TGTGCCACAGCCATGAACACTGAAGCTTTCTTT. Encoded protein: CATAMNTEAFF.